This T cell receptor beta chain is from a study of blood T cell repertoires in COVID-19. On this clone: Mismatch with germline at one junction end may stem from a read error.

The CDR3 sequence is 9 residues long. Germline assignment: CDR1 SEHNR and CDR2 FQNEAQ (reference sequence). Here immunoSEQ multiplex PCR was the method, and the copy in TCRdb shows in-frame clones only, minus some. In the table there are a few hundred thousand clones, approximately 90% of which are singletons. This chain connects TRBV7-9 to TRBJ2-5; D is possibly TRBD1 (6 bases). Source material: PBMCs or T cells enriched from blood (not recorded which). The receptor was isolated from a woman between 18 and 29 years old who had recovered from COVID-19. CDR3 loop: CASSINRDF. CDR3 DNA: TGTGCCAGCAGCATCAACAGGGACTTC.